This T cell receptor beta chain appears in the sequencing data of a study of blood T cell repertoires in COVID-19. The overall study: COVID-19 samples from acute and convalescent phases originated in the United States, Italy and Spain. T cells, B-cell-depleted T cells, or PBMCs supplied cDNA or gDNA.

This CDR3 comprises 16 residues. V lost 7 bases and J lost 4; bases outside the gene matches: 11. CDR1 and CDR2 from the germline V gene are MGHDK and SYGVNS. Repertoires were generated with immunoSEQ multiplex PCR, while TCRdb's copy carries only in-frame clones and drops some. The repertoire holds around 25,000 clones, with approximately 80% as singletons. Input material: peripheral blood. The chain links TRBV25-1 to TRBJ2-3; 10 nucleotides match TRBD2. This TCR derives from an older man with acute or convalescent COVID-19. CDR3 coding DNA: TGTGCCAGCACATCGCCCGAGCGGGAGGGTGCAGATACGCAGTATTTT. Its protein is CASTSPEREGADTQYF.